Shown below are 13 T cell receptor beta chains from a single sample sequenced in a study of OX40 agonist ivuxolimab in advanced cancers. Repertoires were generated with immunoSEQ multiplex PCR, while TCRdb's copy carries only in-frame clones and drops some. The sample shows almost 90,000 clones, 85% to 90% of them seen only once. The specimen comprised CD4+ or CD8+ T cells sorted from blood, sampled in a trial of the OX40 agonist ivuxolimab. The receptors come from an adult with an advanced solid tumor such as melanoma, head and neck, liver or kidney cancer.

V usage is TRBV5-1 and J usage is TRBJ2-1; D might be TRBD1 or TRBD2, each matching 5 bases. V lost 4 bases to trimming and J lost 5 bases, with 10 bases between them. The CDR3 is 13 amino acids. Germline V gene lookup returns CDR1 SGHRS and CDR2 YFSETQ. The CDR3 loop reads CASSTGRNNEQFF. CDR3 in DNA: TGCGCCAGCAGCACGGGACGAAACAATGAGCAGTTCTTC. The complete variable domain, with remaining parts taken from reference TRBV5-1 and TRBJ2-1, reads KAGVTQTPRYLIKTRGQQVTLSCSPISGHRSVSWYQQTPGQGLQFLFEYFSETQRNKGNFPGRFSGRQFSNSRSEMNVSTLELGDSALYLCASSTGRNNEQFFGPGTRLTVL.

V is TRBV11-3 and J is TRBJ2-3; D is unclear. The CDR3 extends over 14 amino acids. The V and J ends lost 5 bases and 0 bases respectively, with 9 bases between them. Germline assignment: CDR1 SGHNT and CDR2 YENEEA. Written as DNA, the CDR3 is TGTGCCAGCAGCCTCGCCGCTAGCACAGATACGCAGTATTTT. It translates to CASSLAASTDTQYF. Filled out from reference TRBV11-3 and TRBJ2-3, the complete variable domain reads EAGVVQSPRYKIIEKKQPVAFWCNPISGHNTLYWYLQNLGQGPELLIRYENEEAVDDSQLPKDRFSAERLKGVDSTLKIQPAELGDSAVYLCASSLAASTDTQYFGPGTRLTVL.

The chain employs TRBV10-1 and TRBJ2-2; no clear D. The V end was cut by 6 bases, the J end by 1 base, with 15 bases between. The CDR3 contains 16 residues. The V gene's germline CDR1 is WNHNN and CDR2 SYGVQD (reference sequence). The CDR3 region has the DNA TGCGCCAGCAGAGGCGGCAGCCAAGTGAACACCGGGGAGCTGTTTTTT. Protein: CASRGGSQVNTGELFF.

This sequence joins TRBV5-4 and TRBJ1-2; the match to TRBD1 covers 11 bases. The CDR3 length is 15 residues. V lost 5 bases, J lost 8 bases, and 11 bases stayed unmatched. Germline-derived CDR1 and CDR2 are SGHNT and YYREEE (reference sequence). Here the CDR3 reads CASSPWTGGAGGYTF. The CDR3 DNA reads TGTGCCAGCAGTCCCTGGACAGGGGGCGCGGGGGGCTACACCTTC.

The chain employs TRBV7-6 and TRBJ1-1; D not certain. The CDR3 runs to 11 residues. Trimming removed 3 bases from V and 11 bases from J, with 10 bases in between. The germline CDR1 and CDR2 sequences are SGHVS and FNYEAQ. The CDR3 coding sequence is TGTGCCAGCAGCTTGGGGTTTGTTGCTTTCTTT. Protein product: CASSLGFVAFF.

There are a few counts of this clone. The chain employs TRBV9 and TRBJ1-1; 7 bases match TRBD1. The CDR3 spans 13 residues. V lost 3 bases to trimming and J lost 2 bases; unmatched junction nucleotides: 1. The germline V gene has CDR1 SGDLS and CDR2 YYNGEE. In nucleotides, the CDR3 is TGTGCCAGCAGCGGACAGGGAAACACTGAAGCTTTCTTT. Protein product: CASSGQGNTEAFF.

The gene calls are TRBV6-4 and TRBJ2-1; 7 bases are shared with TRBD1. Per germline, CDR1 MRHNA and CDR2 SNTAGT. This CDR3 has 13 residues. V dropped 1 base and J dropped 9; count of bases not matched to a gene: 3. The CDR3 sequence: CASSDLGGGEQFF. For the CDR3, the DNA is TGTGCCAGCAGTGACTTAGGGGGCGGTGAGCAGTTCTTC.

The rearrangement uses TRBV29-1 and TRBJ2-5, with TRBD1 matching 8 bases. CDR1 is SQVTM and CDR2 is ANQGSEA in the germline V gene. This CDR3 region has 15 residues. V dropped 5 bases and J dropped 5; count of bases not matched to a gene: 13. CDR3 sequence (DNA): TGCAGCGTTCCGAGGGGGTCAGGGGGCGCCGAGACCCAGTACTTC. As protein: CSVPRGSGGAETQYF.

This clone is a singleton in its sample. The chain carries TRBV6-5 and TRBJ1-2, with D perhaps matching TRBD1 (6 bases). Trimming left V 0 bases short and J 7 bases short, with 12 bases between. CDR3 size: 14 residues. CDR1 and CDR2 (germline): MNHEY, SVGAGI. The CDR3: CASSYSGQGLGYTF. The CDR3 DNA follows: TGTGCCAGCAGTTACTCAGGTCAGGGGCTTGGCTACACCTTC.

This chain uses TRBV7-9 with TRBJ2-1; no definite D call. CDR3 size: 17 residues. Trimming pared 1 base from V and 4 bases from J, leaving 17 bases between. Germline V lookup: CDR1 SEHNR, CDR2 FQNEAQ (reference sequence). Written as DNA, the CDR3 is TGTGCCAGCAGCTTAGTAGCTACCCTCTACCCTTACAATGAGCAGTTCTTC. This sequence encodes CASSLVATLYPYNEQFF.

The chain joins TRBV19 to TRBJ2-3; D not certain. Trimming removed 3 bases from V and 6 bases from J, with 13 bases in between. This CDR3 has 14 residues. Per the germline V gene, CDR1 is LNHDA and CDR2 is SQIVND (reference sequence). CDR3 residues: CASSIGPGIDTQYF. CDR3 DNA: TGTGCCAGTAGTATTGGTCCGGGTATCGATACGCAGTATTTT.

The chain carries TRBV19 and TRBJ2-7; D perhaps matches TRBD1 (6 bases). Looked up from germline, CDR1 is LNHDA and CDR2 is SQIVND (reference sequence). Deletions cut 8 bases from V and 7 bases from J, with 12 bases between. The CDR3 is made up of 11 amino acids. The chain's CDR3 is CASRAQGEQYF. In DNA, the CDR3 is TGTGCCAGTCGGGCCCAGGGGGAGCAGTACTTC.

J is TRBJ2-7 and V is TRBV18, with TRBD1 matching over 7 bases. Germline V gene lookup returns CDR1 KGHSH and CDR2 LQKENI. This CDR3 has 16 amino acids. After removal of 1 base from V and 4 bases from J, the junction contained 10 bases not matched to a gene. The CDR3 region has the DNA TGTGCCAGCTCACCACTGCCGCAGGGACAGAGATACGAGCAGTACTTC. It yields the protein CASSPLPQGQRYEQYF.